This T cell receptor beta chain came from a study of vaccination effects on CD4 cells after COVID-19. In regard to this clone: Its cognate antigen is unknown.

With the ViraFEST assay, the study expanded antigen-specific CD4+ T cells using viral peptide pools, then sequenced them. Cultured cells yielded isolated CD4+ T cells after less than 11 days. Participants were vaccinated with two doses of either the BNT162b2 or mRNA-1273 vaccine. TCRdb's table, derived via immunoSEQ multiplex PCR, lists solely in-frame clones and lacks some. The sample yields approximately 61,000 clones, about three quarters seen once. CDR3 length equals 14 residues. Germline V gene data show CDR1 as SGDLS and CDR2 as YYNGEE. The V and J ends lost 4 bases and 2 bases respectively, with 10 bases between them.

The clonotype comes from a human donor who received a COVID-19 vaccine. This chain connects TRBV9 to TRBJ1-3; possibly TRBD1 for D (6 bases). This sample comprised CD4+ T cells from PBMCs cultured with HCoV-229E spike peptides, obtained after COVID-19 vaccination. CDR3 bases: TGTGCCAGCAGCTACACAGGGACTGGAAACACCATATATTTT. It yields the protein CASSYTGTGNTIYF. Supplemented by reference TRBV9 and TRBJ1-3, the full variable domain reads DSGVTQTPKHLITATGQRVTLRCSPRSGDLSVYWYQQSLDQGLQFLIQYYNGEERAKGNILERFSAQQFPDLHSELNLSSLELGDSALYFCASSYTGTGNTIYFGEGSWLTVV.